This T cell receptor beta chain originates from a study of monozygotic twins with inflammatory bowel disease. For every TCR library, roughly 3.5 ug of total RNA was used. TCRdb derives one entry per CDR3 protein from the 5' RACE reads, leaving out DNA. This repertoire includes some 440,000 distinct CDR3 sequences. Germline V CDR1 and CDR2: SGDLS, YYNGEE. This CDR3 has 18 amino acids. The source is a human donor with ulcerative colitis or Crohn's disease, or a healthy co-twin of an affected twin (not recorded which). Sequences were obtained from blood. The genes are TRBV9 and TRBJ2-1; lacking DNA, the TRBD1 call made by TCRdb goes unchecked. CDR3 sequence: CASSSRAGGLVVINEQFF.